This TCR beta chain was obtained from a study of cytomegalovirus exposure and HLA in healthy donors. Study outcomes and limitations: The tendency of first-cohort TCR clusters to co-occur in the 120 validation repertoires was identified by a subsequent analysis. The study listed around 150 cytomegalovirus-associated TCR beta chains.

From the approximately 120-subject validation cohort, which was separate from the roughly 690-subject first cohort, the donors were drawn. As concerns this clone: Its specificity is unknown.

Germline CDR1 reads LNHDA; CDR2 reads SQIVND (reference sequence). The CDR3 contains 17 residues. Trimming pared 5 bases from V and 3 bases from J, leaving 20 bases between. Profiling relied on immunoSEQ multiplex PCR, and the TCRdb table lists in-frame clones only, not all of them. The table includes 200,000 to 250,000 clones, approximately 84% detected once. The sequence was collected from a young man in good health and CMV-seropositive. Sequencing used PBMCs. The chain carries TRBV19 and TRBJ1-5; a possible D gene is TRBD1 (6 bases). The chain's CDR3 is CASSGREGGITNQPQHF. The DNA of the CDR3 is TGTGCCAGTAGTGGGAGAGAGGGGGGTATCACCAATCAGCCCCAGCATTTT.